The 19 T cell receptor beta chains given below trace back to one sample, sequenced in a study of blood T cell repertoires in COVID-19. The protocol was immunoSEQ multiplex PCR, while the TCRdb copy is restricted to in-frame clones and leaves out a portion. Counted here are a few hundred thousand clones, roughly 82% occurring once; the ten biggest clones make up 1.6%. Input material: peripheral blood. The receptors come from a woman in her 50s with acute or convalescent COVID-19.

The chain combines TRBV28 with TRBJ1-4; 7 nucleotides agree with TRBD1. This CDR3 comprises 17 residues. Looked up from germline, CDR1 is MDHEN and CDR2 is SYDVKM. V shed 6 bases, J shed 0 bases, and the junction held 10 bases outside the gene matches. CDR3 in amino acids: CASRHGTARATNEKLFF. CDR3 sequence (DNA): TGTGCCAGCAGACACGGGACAGCAAGAGCAACTAATGAAAAACTGTTTTTT.

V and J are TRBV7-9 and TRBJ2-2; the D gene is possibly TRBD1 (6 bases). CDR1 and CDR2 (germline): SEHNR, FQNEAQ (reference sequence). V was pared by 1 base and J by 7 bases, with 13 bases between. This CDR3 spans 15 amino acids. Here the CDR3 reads CASSLGQGINGELFF. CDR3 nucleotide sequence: TGTGCCAGCAGCTTAGGGCAGGGGATAAACGGGGAGCTGTTTTTT.

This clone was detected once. CDR3 nucleotides: TGTGCCAGCAGACCTCTTCGAGGGCTAAACTCCTACGAGCAGTACTTC. Amino acids: CASRPLRGLNSYEQYF. The V call is TRBV27, the J call TRBJ2-7; TRBD2 is a possible D gene (5 bases). Trimming cost V 6 bases and J 0 bases, with 18 bases left between them. The CDR3 is 16 amino acids. Germline CDR1 MNHEY, CDR2 SMNVEV (reference sequence).

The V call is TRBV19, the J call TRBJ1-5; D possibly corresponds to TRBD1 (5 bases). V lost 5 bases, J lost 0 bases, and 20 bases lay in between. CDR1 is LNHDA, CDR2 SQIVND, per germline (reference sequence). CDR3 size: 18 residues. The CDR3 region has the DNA TGTGCCAGTAGTGGCATTCGGGCGGGGGATTATAGCAATCAGCCCCAGCATTTT. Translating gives CASSGIRAGDYSNQPQHF. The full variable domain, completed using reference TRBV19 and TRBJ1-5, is DGGITQSPKYLFRKEGQNVTLSCEQNLNHDAMYWYRQDPGQGLRLIYYSQIVNDFQKGDIAEGYSVSREKKESFPLTVTSAQKNPTAFYLCASSGIRAGDYSNQPQHFGDGTRLSIL.

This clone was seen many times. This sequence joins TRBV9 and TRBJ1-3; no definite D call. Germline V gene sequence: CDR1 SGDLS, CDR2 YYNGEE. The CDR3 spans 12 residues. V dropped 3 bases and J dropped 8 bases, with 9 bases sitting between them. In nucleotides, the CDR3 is TGTGCCAGCAGCGAATACGGGGACACCATATATTTT. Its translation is CASSEYGDTIYF.

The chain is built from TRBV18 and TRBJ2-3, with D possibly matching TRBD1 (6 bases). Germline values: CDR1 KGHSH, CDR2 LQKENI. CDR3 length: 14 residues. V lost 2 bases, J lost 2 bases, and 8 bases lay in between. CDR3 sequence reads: CASSPGQLTDTQYF. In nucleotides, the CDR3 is TGTGCCAGCTCACCAGGACAGCTCACAGATACGCAGTATTTT.

The CDR3 loop is CSVGSDRENIQYF. CDR3 coding DNA: TGCAGCGTTGGGTCTGACAGGGAAAACATTCAGTACTTC. This chain connects TRBV29-1 to TRBJ2-4; 7 bases line up with TRBD1. Germline V gene lookup returns CDR1 SQVTM and CDR2 ANQGSEA. This CDR3 has 13 residues. The J segment lost 5 bases and the V segment lost 4 bases, leaving 5 bases of the junction unmatched.

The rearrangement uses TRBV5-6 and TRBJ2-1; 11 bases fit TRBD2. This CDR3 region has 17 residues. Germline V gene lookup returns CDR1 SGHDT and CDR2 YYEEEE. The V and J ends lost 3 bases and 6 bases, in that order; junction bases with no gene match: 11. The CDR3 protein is CASSWSYLTSGINEQFF. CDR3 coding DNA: TGTGCCAGCAGCTGGTCTTATTTGACTAGCGGGATCAATGAGCAGTTCTTC.

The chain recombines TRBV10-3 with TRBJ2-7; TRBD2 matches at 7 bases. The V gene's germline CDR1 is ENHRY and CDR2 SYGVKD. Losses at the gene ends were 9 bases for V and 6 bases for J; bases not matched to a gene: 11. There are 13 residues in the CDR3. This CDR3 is CAMRAGSASEQYF. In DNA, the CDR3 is TGTGCCATGAGAGCGGGATCGGCGTCCGAGCAGTACTTC.

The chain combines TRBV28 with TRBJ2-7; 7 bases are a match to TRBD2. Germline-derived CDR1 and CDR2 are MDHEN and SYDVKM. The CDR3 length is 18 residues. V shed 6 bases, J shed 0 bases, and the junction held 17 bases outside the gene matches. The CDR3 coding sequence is TGTGCCAGCAGCCTTATCCCGGGAGCGGGACCGAGCTCCTACGAGCAGTACTTC. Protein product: CASSLIPGAGPSSYEQYF.

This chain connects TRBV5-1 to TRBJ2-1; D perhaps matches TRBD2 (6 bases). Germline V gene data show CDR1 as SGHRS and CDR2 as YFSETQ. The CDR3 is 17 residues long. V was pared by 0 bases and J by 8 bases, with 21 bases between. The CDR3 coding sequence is TGCGCCAGCAGCTTGGATGTGGCGGGATTTTTCTCGGATGAGCAGTTCTTC. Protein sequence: CASSLDVAGFFSDEQFF.

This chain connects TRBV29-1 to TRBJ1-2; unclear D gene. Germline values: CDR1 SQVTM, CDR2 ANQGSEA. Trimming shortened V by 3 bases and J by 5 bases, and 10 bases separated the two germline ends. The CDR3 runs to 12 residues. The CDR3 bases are TGCAGCGTTGATTCACAGTTATATGGCTACACCTTC. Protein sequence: CSVDSQLYGYTF.

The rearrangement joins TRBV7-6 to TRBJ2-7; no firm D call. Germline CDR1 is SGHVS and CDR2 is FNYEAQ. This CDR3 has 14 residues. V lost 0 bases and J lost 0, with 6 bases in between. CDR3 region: CASSLAGGSYEQYF. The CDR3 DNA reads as TGTGCCAGCAGCTTAGCCGGCGGCTCCTACGAGCAGTACTTC.

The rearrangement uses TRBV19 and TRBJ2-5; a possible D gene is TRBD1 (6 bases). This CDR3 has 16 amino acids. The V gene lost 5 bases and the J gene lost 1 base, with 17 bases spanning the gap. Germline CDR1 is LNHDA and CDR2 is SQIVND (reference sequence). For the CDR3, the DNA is TGTGCCAGTAGTTCATCGACAGGCGGCTTCCAAGAGACCCAGTACTTC. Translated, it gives CASSSSTGGFQETQYF.

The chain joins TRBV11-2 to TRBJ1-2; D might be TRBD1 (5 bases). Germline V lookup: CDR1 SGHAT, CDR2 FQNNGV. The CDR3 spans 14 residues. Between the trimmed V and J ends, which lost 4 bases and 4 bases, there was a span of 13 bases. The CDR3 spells CASSSRGGGYGYTF. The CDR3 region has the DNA TGTGCCAGCAGCTCCCGGGGGGGTGGCTATGGCTACACCTTC.

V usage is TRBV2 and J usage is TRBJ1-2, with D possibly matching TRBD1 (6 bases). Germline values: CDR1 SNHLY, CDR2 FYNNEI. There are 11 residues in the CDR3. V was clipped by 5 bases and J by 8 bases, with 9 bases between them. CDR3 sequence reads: CASSTDRGYTF. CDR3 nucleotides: TGTGCCAGCAGTACCGACAGGGGCTACACCTTC. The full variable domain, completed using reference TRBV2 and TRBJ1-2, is EPEVTQTPSHQVTQMGQEVILRCVPISNHLYFYWYRQILGQKVEFLVSFYNNEISEKSEIFDDQFSVERPDGSNFTLKIRSTKLEDSAMYFCASSTDRGYTFGSGTRLTVV.

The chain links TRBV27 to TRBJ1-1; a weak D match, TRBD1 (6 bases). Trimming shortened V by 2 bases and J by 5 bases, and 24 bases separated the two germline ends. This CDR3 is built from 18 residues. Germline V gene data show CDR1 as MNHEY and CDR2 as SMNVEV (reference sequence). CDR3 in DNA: TGTGCCAGCAGTTTAGATTATTTGGTAGTCAAAAGGGGGACTGAAGCTTTCTTT. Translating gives CASSLDYLVVKRGTEAFF.

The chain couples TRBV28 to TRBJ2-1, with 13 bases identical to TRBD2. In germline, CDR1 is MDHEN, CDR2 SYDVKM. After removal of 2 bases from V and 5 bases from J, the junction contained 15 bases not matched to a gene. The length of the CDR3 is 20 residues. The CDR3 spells CASSLIRTSGSAGGDNEQFF. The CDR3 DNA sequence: TGTGCCAGCAGTTTAATTCGGACTAGCGGGAGTGCCGGAGGGGACAATGAGCAGTTCTTC.

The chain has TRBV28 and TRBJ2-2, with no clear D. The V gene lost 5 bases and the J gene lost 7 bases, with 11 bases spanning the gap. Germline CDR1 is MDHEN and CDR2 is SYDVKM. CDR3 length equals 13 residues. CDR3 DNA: TGTGCCAGCAGTACGAGGTGGATCGGGGAGCTGTTTTTT. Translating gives CASSTRWIGELFF.